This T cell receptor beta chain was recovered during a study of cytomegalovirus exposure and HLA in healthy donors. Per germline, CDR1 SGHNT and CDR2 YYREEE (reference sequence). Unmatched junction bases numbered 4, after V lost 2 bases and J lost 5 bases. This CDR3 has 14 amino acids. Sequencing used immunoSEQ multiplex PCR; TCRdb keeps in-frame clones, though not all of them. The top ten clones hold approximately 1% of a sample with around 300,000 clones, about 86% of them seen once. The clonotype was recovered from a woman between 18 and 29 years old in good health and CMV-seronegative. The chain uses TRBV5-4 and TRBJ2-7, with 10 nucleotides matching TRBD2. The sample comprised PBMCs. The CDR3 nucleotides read TGTGCCAGCAGCTTAGCGGGAGGGCCCAACGAGCAGTACTTC. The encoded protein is CASSLAGGPNEQYF.